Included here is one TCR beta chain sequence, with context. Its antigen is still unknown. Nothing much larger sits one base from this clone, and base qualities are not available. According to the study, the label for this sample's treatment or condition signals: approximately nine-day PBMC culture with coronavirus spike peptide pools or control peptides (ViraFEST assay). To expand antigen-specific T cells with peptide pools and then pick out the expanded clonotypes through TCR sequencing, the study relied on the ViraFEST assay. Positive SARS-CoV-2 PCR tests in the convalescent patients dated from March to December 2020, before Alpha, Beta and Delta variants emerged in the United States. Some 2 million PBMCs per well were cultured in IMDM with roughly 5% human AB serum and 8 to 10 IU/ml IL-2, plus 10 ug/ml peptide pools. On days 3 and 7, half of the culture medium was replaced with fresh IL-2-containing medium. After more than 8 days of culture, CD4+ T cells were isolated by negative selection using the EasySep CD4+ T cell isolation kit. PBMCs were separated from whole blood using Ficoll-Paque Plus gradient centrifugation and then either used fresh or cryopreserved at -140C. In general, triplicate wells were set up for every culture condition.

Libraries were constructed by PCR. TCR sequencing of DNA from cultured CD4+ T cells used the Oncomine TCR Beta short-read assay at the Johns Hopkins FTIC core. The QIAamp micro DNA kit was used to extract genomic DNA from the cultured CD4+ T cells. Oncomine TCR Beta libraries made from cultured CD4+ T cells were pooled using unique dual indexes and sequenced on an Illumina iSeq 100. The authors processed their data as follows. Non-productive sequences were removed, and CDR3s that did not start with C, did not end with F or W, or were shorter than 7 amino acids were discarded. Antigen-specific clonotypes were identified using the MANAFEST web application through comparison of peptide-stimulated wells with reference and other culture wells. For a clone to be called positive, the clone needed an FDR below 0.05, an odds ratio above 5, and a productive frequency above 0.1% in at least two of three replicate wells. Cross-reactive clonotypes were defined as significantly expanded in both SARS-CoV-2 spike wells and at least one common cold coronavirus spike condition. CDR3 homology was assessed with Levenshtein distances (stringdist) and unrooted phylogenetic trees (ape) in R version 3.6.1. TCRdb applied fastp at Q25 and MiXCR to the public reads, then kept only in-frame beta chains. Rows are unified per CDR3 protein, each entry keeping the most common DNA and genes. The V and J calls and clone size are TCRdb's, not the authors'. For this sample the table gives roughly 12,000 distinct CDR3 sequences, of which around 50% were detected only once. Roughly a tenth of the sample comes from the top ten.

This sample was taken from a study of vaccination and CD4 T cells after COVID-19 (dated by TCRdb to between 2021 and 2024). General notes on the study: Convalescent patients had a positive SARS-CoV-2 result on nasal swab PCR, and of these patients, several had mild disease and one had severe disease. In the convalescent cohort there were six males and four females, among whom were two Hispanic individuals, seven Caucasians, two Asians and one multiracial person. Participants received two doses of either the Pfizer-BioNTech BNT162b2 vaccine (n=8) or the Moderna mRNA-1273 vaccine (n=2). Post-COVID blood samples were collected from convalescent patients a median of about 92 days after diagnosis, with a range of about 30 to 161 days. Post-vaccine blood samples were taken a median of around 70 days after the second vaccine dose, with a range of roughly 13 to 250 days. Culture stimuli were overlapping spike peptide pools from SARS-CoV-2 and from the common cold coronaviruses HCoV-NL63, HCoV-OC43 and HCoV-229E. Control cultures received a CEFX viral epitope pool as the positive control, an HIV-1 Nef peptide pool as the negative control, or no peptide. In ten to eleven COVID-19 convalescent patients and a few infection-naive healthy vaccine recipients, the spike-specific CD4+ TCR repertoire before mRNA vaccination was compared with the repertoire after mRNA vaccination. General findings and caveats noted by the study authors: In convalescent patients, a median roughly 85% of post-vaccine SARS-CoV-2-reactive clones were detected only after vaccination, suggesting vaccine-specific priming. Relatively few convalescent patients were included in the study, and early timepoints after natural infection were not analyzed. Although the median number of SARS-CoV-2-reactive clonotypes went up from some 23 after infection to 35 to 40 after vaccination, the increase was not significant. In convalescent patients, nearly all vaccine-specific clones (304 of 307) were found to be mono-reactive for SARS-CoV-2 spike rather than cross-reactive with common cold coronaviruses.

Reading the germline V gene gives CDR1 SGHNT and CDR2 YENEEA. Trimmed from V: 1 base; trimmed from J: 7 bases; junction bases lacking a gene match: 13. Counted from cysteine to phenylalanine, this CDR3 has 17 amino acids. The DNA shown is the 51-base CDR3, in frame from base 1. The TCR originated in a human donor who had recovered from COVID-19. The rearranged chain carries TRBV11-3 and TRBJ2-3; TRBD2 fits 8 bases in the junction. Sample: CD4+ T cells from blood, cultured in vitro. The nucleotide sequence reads TGTGCCAGCAGCTTAGCGGGGTCCGGGAGGGCCCTTTATACGCAGTATTTT. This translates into CASSLAGSGRALYTQYF. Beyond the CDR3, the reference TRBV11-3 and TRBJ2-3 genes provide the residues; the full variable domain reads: EAGVVQSPRYKIIEKKQPVAFWCNPISGHNTLYWYLQNLGQGPELLIRYENEEAVDDSQLPKDRFSAERLKGVDSTLKIQPAELGDSAVYLCASSLAGSGRALYTQYFGPGTRLTVL.